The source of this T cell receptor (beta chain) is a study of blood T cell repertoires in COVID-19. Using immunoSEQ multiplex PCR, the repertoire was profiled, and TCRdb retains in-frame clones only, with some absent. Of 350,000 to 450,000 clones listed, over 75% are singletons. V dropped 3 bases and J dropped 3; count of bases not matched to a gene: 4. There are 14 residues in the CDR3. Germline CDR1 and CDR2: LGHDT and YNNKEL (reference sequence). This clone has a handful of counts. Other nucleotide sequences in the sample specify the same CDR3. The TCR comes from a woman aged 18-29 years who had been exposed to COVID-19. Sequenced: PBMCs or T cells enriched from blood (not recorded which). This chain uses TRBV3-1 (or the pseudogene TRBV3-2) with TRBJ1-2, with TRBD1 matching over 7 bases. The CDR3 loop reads CASSQVTGDYGYTF. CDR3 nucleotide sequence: TGTGCCAGCAGCCAGGTTACAGGGGACTATGGCTACACCTTC.